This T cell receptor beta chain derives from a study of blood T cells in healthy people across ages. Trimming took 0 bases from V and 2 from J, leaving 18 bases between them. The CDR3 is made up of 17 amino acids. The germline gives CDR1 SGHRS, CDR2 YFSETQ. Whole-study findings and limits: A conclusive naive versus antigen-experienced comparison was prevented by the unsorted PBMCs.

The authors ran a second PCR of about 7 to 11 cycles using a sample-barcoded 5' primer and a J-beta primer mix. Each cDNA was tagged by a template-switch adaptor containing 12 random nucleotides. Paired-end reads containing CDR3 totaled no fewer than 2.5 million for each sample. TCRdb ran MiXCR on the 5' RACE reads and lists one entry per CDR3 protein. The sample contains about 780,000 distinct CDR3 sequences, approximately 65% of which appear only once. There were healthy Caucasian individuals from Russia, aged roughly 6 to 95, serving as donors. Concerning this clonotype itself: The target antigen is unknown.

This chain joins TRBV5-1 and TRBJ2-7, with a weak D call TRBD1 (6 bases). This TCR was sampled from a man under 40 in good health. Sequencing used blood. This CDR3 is CASSLGGYRVGTYEQYF. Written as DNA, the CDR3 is TGCGCCAGCAGCTTGGGGGGTTACAGGGTAGGAACCTACGAGCAGTACTTC.